This is a list of T cell receptor beta chains from one sample in a study of neurological immune-mediated disorders. One entry per CDR3 protein, called by TCRdb with MiXCR from the 5' RACE reads. The table records about 49,000 distinct CDR3 sequences, 10% of them present only once. The sequenced material came from PBMCs. The source is a woman aged 35 to 49 in good health. The CDR3 runs from the conserved cysteine through the conserved F or W. D genes are given only for firm matches. For some rows the clone size is stated as once, few or many, or as a class when expanded; others skip it.

CDR3 protein,CDR3 DNA,D gene,V gene,J gene,clone size
CASSTDRGGYTF,TGTGCCAGCAGTACCGACAGGGGTGGCTACACCTTC,TRBD1,TRBV27,TRBJ1-2,many
CASSLGGLVTGELFF,TGTGCCAGCAGCTTGGGAGGGCTGGTCACCGGGGAGCTGTTTTTT,.,TRBV5-6,TRBJ2-2,many
CASSLGILEVLNTRELFF,TGCGCCAGCAGCTTGGGGATTCTAGAGGTCCTAAACACCAGGGAGCTGTTTTTT,.,TRBV5-1,TRBJ2-2,.
CASRIFSAPTQYF,TGTGCCAGCAGAATTTTCTCCGCACCTACGCAGTATTTT,.,TRBV12-3/TRBV12-4,TRBJ2-3,many
CSATGGAPNQPQHF,TGCAGTGCAACAGGGGGCGCGCCCAATCAGCCCCAGCATTTT,TRBD1,TRBV20-1,TRBJ1-5,many
CSARGTGLDYEQYF,TGCAGTGCTAGAGGGACAGGCCTAGACTACGAGCAGTACTTC,TRBD1,TRBV20-1,TRBJ2-7,many
CASSRTSGSIGELFF,TGTGCCAGCAGTAGGACTAGCGGGTCTATCGGGGAGCTGTTTTTT,TRBD2,TRBV12-3/TRBV12-4,TRBJ2-2,many
CASSGSGTQYF,TGCGCCAGCAGTGGTTCCGGGACCCAGTACTTC,.,TRBV10-2,TRBJ2-5,many
CASRRDRGLTEAFF,TGCGCCAGCAGACGGGACAGGGGGCTCACTGAAGCTTTCTTT,TRBD1,TRBV10-1,TRBJ1-1,many
CASSEGTGGSAFF,TGTGCCAGCAGCGAGGGGACAGGGGGATCGGCTTTCTTT,TRBD1,TRBV9,TRBJ1-1,many
CSARRVFNEKLFF,TGCAGTGCTAGGAGGGTCTTTAATGAAAAACTGTTTTTT,.,TRBV20-1,TRBJ1-4,many
CASSLRQGANEQFF,TGTGCCAGCAGCTTACGGCAGGGGGCCAATGAGCAGTTCTTC,TRBD1,TRBV7-2,TRBJ2-1,many
CAISGAEGNQPQHF,TGTGCCATCAGTGGGGCGGAAGGCAATCAGCCCCAGCATTTT,.,TRBV10-3,TRBJ1-5,many
CASSPGSRGTGELFF,TGTGCCAGCAGCCCGGGGAGCAGAGGGACCGGGGAGCTGTTTTTT,.,TRBV7-3,TRBJ2-2,many
CASSSGQGSDTQYF,TGTGCTAGCAGCTCGGGACAGGGTTCAGATACGCAGTATTTT,TRBD1,TRBV7-7,TRBJ2-3,medium-sized
CATRQRDRGPKNIQYF,TGTGCCACAAGACAAAGAGACAGGGGACCCAAAAACATTCAGTACTTC,TRBD1,TRBV15,TRBJ2-4,.
CASSQAQGTNYGYTF,TGCGCCAGCAGCCAAGCTCAGGGAACTAACTATGGCTACACCTTC,.,TRBV4-1,TRBJ1-2,many
CASSLATGTGAYEQYF,TGTGCCAGCTCACTAGCTACCGGGACAGGGGCCTACGAGCAGTACTTC,TRBD1,TRBV18,TRBJ2-7,.